This T cell receptor (beta chain) emerged from a study of blood T cell repertoires in COVID-19 (dated by TCRdb to the early 2020s). Background on the whole study: ImmuneRACE Cohort 3 recovered participants were defined by two consecutive negative NP/OP PCR tests, healthcare professional clearance, or symptom resolution. Samples from collaborators originated in the United States, Italy and Spain and spanned both the acute and convalescent phases of COVID-19. The material from the prospective study consisted of cDNA or gDNA derived from T cells, B-cell-depleted T cells, or PBMCs. Deeply sampled blood TCRbeta repertoires from subjects exposed to, actively infected with, or recovered from COVID-19 were included in the dataset. The repertoires were released in a freely available public database intended as a resource for research on the immune response to SARS-CoV-2. The samples were drawn from the first 160 participants of the ongoing ImmuneRACE study and from 950 to 1,500 subjects provided by 6 global collaborators. Nearly every sample came with metadata listing a de-identified subject ID, COVID-19 status, age in years and sex. Where HLA class I and class II types were available, the types were taken from metadata supplied by the sample provider, not from assay-based typing.

Germline trimming amounts to 5 bases on V and 4 bases on J, with 8 as the count of junction bases outside the gene matches. Including the terminal cysteine and phenylalanine, the CDR3 comprises 15 residues. Solely the CDR3 DNA is kept, with 45 bases framed from the first base. CDR1 SGHTA and CDR2 FQGNSA are derived from the germline V gene. About this clone: Its recognized antigen is unknown. No much larger clone is present one base from it, and per-base qualities are unavailable.

Overall study outcomes, separate from this receptor: The quantity of clinical and demographic metadata differed by source and by participant and was supplied without curation.

TCRbeta CDR3 regions were amplified from genomic DNA using the immunoSEQ Assay, a bias-controlled multiplex PCR. Per the source publication's procedure: Within the assay, amplification of reference gene primers was used to estimate how many nucleated cells each sample contained. To quantify the absolute abundance of each unique TCRbeta CDR3 rearrangement, sequence reads were collapsed and filtered. For each sample, productive Simpson clonality was calculated by taking the square root of Simpson's diversity index across productive rearrangements. Drawn from immuneACCESS, this table holds only the in-frame rearrangements with V and J called that TCRdb kept. Clones are partly lost; checked studies trace under half to an unresolved V gene and leave the rest unexplained. That table furnishes V, J and clone size, whereas the DNA furnished D and trimming. This sample is represented by hundreds of thousands of clones; about 90% of them were singletons. Approximately 2.8% of the sample is held by the ten biggest clonotypes.

Participants in the prospective study were aged roughly 18 to 89 years, lived in some 24 United States geographic areas, and enrolled through a virtual design. In the prospective study, participants were assigned to cohorts based on the clinical history participants reported in a screening survey and a study questionnaire. Each participant in the prospective study had whole blood, serum and a nasopharyngeal or oropharyngeal swab collected by mobile phlebotomists. Over an approximately two-month period, participants in the prospective study had the option of providing additional blood draws and questionnaires. Blood samples from the prospective study were shipped frozen or at room temperature prior to DNA extraction.

This receptor was identified in a woman between 45 and 65 years old in a cohort exposed to, infected with or recovered from COVID-19 (not recorded which). Sequenced sample: PBMCs or T cells enriched from blood (not recorded which). The rearranged chain carries TRBV7-2 and TRBJ2-1; TRBD2 aligns with 7 central bases. DNA sequence: TGTGCCAGCAGCCGCGAGCGGGGAATATACAATGAGCAGTTCTTC. It translates as CASSRERGIYNEQFF. This CDR3, with the reference TRBV7-2 and TRBJ2-1 proteins standing in past its ends, gives the full variable domain GAGVSQSPSNKVTEKGKDVELRCDPISGHTALYWYRQSLGQGLEFLIYFQGNSAPDKSGLPSDRFSAERTGGSVSTLTIQRTQQEDSAVYLCASSRERGIYNEQFFGPGTRLTVL.